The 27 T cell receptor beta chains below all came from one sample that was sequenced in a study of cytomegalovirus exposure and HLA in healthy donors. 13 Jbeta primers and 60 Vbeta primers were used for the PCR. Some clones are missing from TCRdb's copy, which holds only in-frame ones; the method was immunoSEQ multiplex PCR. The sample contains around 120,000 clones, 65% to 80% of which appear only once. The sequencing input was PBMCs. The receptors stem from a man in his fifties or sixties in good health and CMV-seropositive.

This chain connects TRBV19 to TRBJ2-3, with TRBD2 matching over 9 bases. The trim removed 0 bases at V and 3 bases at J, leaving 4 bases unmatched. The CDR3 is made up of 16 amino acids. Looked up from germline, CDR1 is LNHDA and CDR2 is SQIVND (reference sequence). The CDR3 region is CASSIEALAGTDTQYF. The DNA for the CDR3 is TGTGCCAGTAGTATAGAGGCCCTAGCGGGGACAGATACGCAGTATTTT.

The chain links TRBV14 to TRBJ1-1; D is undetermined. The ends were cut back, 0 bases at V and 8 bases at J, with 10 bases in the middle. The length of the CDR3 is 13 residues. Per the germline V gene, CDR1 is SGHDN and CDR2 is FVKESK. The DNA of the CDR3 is TGTGCCAGCAGCCAAGATCGTAACAGCGAAGCTTTCTTT. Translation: CASSQDRNSEAFF.

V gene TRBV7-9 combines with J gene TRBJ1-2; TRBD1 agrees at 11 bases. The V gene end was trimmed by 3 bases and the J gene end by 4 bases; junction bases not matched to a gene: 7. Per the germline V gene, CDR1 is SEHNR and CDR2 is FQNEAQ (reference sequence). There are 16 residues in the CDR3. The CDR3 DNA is TGTGCCAGCAGCTTCACCGGGACAGGGGGTGGCTATGGCTACACCTTC. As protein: CASSFTGTGGGYGYTF. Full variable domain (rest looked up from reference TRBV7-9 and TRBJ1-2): DTGVSQNPRHKITKRGQNVTFRCDPISEHNRLYWYRQTLGQGPEFLTYFQNEAQLEKSRLLSDRFSAERPKGSFSTLEIQRTEQGDSAMYLCASSFTGTGGGYGYTFGSGTRLTVV.

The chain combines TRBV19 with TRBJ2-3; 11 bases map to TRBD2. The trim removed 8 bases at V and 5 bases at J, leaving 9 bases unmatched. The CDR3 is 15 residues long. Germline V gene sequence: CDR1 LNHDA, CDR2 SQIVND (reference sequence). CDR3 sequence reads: CASRFSGRVEDTQYF. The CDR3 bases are TGTGCCAGTCGTTTTAGCGGGAGGGTAGAAGATACGCAGTATTTT.

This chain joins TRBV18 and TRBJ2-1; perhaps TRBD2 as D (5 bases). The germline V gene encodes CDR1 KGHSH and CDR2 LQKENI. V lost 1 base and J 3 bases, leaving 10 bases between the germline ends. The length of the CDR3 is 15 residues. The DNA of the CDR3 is TGTGCCAGCTCACCACTCGAGGGCCTCTACAATGAGCAGTTCTTC. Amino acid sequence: CASSPLEGLYNEQFF.

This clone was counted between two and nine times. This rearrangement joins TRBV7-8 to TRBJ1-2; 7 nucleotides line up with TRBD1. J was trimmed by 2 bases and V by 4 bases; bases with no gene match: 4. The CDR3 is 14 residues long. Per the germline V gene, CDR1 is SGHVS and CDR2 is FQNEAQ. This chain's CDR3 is CASSSDRVNYGYTF. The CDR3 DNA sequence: TGTGCCAGCAGCTCAGACAGGGTAAACTATGGCTACACCTTC.

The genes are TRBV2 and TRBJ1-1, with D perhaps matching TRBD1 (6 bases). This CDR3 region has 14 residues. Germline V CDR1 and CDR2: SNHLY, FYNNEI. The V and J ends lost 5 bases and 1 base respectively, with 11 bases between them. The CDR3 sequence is CASSLRQANTEAFF. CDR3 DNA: TGTGCCAGCAGTCTTCGACAGGCGAACACTGAAGCTTTCTTT.

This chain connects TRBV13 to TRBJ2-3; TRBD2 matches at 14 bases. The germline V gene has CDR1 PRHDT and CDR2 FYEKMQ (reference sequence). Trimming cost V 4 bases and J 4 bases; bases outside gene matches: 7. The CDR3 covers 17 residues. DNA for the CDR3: TGTGCCAGCAGCTCGTCTCCGGGACTAGCGGGAGCAGATACGCAGTATTTT. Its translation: CASSSSPGLAGADTQYF.

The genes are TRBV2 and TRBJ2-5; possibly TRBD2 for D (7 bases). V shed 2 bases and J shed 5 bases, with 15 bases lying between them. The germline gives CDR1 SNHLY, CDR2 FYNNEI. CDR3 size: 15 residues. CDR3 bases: TGTGCCAGCAGTGAATGGGCGGGGGCGGGGGAGACCCAGTACTTC. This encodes CASSEWAGAGETQYF.

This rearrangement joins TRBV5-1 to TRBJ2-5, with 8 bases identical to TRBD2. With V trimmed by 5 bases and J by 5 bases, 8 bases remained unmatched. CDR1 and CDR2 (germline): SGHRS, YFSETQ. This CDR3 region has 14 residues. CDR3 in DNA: TGCGCCAGCAGGTCGAGCGGGAGTGTCGAGACCCAGTACTTC. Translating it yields CASRSSGSVETQYF.

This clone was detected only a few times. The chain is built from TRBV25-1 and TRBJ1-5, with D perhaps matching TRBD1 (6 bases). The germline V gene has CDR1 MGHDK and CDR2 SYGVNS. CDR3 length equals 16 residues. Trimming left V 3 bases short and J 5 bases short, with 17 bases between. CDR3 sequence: CASSDSTGSRYQPQHF. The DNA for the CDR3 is TGTGCCAGCAGTGATAGTACAGGGAGCCGTTATCAGCCCCAGCATTTT.

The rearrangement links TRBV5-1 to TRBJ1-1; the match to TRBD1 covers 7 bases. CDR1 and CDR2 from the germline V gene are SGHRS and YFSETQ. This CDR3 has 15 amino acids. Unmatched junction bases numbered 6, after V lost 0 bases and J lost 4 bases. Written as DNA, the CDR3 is TGCGCCAGCAGCTTGGACCACAGGGGCTTCACTGAAGCTTTCTTT. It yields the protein CASSLDHRGFTEAFF.

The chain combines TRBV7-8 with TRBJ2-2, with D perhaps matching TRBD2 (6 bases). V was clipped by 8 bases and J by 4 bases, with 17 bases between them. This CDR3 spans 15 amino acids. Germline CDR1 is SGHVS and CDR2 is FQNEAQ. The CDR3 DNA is TGTGCCAGCTATGCGGGACGGACCTTCACCGGGGAGCTGTTTTTT. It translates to CASYAGRTFTGELFF.

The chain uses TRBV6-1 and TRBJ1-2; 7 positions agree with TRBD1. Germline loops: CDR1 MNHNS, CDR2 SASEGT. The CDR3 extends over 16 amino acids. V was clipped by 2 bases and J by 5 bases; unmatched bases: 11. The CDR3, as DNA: TGTGCCAGCAGTGAACTTGAGGGGGACAGATGGTATGGCTACACCTTC. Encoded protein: CASSELEGDRWYGYTF.

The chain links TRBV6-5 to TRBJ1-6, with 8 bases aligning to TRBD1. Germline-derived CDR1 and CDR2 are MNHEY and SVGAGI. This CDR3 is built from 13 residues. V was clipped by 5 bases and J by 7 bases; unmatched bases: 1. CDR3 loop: CASSRTGNSPLHF. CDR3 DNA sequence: TGTGCCAGCAGTCGGACAGGGAATTCACCCCTCCACTTT.

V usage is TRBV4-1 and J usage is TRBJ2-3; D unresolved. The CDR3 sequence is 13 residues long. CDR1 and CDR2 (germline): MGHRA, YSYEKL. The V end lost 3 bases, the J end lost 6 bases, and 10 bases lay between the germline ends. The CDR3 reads CASSQAWLDTQYF. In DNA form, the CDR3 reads TGCGCCAGCAGCCAGGCCTGGCTCGATACGCAGTATTTT.

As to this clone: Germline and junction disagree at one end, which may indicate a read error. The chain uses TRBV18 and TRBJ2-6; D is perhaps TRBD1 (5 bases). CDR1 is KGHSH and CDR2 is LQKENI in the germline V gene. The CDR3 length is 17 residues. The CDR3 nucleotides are TGTGCCAGCTCACCATACACCCTTAGCTCTGGGGCCAACGGCCTGACTTTC. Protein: CASSPYTLSSGANGLTF.

CDR3 bases: TGCGCCAGCAGCCTACCGGTAGCTAGCGGGAGAGCAGATACGCAGTATTTT. This sequence encodes CASSLPVASGRADTQYF. V usage is TRBV5-1 and J usage is TRBJ2-3; 10 bases are shared with TRBD2. The CDR3 has 17 residues. The V and J ends lost 4 bases and 4 bases, in that order; junction bases with no gene match: 12. The V gene's germline CDR1 is SGHRS and CDR2 YFSETQ. Complete variable domain (other parts from reference TRBV5-1 and TRBJ2-3): KAGVTQTPRYLIKTRGQQVTLSCSPISGHRSVSWYQQTPGQGLQFLFEYFSETQRNKGNFPGRFSGRQFSNSRSEMNVSTLELGDSALYLCASSLPVASGRADTQYFGPGTRLTVL.

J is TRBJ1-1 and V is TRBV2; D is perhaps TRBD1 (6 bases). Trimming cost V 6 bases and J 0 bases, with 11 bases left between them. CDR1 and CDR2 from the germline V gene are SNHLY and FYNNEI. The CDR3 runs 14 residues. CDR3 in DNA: TGTGCCAGCAGAGACAGGCCCATGAACACTGAAGCTTTCTTT. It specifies CASRDRPMNTEAFF.

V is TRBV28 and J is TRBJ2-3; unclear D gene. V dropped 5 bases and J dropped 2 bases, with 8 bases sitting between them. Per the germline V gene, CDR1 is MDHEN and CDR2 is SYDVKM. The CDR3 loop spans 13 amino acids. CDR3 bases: TGTGCCAGCAGTCTCGCGAACACAGATACGCAGTATTTT. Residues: CASSLANTDTQYF.

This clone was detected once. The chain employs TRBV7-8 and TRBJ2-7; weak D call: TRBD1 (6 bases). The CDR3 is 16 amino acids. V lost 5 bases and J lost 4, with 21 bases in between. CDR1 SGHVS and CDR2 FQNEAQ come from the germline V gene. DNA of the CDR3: TGTGCCAGCAGCACCGGGTTTTGGCAGGGGATTTACGAGCAGTACTTC. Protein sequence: CASSTGFWQGIYEQYF.

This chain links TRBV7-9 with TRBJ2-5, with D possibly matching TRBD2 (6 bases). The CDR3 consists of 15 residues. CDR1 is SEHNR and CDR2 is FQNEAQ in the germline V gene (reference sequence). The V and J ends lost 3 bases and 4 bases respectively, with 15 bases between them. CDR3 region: CASSFGGAVGETQYF. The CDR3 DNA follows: TGTGCCAGCAGCTTTGGAGGGGCGGTGGGAGAGACCCAGTACTTC.

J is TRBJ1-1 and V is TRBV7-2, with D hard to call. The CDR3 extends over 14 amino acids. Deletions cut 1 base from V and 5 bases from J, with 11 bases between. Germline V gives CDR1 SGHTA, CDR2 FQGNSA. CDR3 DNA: TGTGCCAGCAGCTTAGATATCCTCCGGACTGAAGCTTTCTTT. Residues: CASSLDILRTEAFF.

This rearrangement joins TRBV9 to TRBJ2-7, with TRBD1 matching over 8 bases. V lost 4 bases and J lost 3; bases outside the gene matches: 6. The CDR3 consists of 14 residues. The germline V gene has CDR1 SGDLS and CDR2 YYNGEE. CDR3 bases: TGTGCCAGCAGCCCAGGACAGGGATTCTACGAGCAGTACTTC. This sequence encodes CASSPGQGFYEQYF.

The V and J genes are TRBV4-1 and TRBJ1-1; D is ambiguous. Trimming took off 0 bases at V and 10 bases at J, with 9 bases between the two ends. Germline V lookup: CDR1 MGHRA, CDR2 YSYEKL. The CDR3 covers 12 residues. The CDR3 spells CASSQDGSGAFF. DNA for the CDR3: TGCGCCAGCAGCCAAGATGGCTCAGGAGCTTTCTTT.

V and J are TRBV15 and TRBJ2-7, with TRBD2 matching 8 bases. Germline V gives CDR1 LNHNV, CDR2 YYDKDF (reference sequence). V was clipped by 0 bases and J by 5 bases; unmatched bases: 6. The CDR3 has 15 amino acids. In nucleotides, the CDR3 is TGTGCCACCAGCAGAGATGCGGGAGGAAAAGACGAGCAGTACTTC. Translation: CATSRDAGGKDEQYF.

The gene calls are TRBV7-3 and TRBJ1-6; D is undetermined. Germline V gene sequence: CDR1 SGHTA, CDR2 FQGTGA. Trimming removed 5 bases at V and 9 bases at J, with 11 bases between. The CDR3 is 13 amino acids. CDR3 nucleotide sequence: TGTGCCAGCAGCGATGAGGGCACTTCACCCCTCCACTTT. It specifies CASSDEGTSPLHF.